The 4 T cell receptor beta chains listed next were all sequenced from one sample in a study of breast tumors, draining lymph nodes, adjacent tissues. TCRdb re-called the multiplex PCR reads through MiXCR, storing one row per CDR3 protein. This table has approximately 15,000 distinct CDR3 sequences, about 56% appearing once. Source material: tumor-adjacent breast tissue. The receptors originated from a female donor with breast cancer. Some clones in this sample may be carry-over from other donors' samples.

The chain is built from TRBV7-8 and TRBJ2-7; 10 bases align to TRBD2. The junction had 10 bases not matched to a gene; V was cut back by 5 bases and J by 6 bases. The CDR3 sequence is 15 residues long. Germline CDR1 is SGHVS and CDR2 is FQNEAQ. CDR3 sequence: CASSNLMTSGLEQYF. CDR3 DNA sequence: TGTGCCAGCAGCAATCTAATGACTAGCGGGCTCGAGCAGTACTTC.

The sample holds many counts of this clonotype. V and J are TRBV29-1 and TRBJ2-1, with unresolved D. V was cut by 5 bases and J by 8 bases, with 16 bases left in between. This CDR3 has 13 residues. The germline CDR1 and CDR2 sequences are SQVTM and ANQGSEA. CDR3 amino acids: CSVLKPTGDEQFF. Written as DNA, the CDR3 is TGCAGCGTTCTCAAGCCTACTGGGGATGAGCAGTTCTTC.

V and J are TRBV12-3 or TRBV12-4 and TRBJ2-7; D possibly uses TRBD1 or TRBD2 (6 bases each). CDR3 length: 16 amino acids. Trimming removed 4 bases at V and 2 bases at J, with 18 bases between. The CDR3 DNA follows: TGTGCCAGCAGTTCCGGAGGAGGGGGGCGAACCTACGAGCAGTACTTC. It is translated as CASSSGGGGRTYEQYF.

The gene calls are TRBV9 and TRBJ1-6; no clear D gene. The CDR3 length is 16 residues. V lost 1 base, J lost 0 bases, and 8 bases lay in between. Germline CDR1 and CDR2: SGDLS and YYNGEE. The CDR3 sequence: CASSVTPSSYNSPLHF. CDR3 in DNA: TGTGCCAGCAGCGTAACCCCCAGCTCCTATAATTCACCCCTCCACTTT.